This T cell receptor (beta chain) originates from a study of blood T cell repertoires in COVID-19. The data were produced by immunoSEQ multiplex PCR, yet TCRdb's version contains in-frame clones alone and is incomplete. This table has tens of thousands of clones, about 89% appearing once. Trimming removed 0 bases from V and 7 bases from J, with 10 bases in between. The CDR3 sequence is 14 residues long. The V gene's germline CDR1 is MNHEY and CDR2 SMNVEV (reference sequence). This sequence originates from a man in his fifties or sixties with active or convalescent COVID-19. Sequencing input: peripheral blood. The rearrangement links TRBV27 to TRBJ1-5; perhaps TRBD1 as D (5 bases). In DNA form, the CDR3 reads TGTGCCAGCAGTTTATCGTTCGGGGGACAGCCCCAGCATTTT. Translating gives CASSLSFGGQPQHF.